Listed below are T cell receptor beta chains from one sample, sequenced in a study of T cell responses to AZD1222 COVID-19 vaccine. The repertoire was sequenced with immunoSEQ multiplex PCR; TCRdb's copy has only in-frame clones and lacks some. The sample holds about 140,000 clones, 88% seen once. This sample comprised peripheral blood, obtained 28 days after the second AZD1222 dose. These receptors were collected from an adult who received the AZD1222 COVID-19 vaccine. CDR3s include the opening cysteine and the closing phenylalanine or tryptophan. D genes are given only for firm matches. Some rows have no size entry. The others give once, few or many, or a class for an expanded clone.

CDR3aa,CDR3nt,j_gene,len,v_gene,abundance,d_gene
CASRPRTGAFLNTEAFF,TGTGCCAGTAGGCCCCGGACAGGGGCCTTCTTGAACACTGAAGCTTTCTTT,TRBJ1-1,17,TRBV19,-,TRBD1
CASSRMGQGSSTDTQYF,TGCGCCAGCAGTCGTATGGGACAGGGATCTAGCACAGATACGCAGTATTTT,TRBJ2-3,17,TRBV5-1,-,TRBD1
CASSTGGTSGSYEQYF,TGTGCCAGTAGTACCGGGGGGACTAGCGGAAGCTACGAGCAGTACTTC,TRBJ2-7,16,TRBV19,-,TRBD2
CATSEKQGPSSTDTQYF,TGTGCCACCAGTGAGAAACAGGGACCCAGCAGCACAGATACGCAGTATTTT,TRBJ2-3,17,TRBV24-1,-,-
CASSVGPTVDEQFF,TGTGCCAGCAGCGTAGGGCCCACCGTGGATGAGCAGTTCTTC,TRBJ2-1,14,TRBV9,-,-
CASSVGAGLNTEAFF,TGTGCCAGCAGCGTAGGTGCTGGTTTGAACACTGAAGCTTTCTTT,TRBJ1-1,15,TRBV9,-,-
CASSQMRSNEQFF,TGTGCCAGCAGCCAAATGAGAAGCAATGAGCAGTTCTTC,TRBJ2-1,13,TRBV3-1/TRBV3-2,-,-
CASSHTAATEQFF,TGCGCCAGCAGCCATACGGCCGCAACTGAGCAGTTCTTC,TRBJ2-1,13,TRBV4-3,few,-
CASSLGGTGYEKLFF,TGTGCCAGCAGTTTAGGTGGGACAGGGTATGAAAAACTGTTTTTT,TRBJ1-4,15,TRBV28,-,TRBD1
CAWSVARWAFF,TGTGCCTGGAGCGTAGCACGATGGGCTTTCTTT,TRBJ1-1,11,TRBV30,-,-
CASSLGGGDQPQHF,TGCGCCAGCAGCTTGGGGGGAGGGGATCAGCCCCAGCATTTT,TRBJ1-5,14,TRBV5-1,-,-
CASSRGQGLGYTF,TGTGCCAGCAGCCGCGGGCAGGGTCTCGGGTACACCTTC,TRBJ1-2,13,TRBV7-2,-,-
CARSTGTSGSINEQYF,TGTGCCAGAAGCACCGGGACTAGCGGGAGTATAAACGAGCAGTACTTC,TRBJ2-7,16,TRBV7-5,-,-
CASSLYGGQETQYF,TGTGCCAGCAGCTTATACGGGGGCCAAGAGACCCAGTACTTC,TRBJ2-5,14,TRBV11-2,-,-
CASSLGPGELYEQYF,TGTGCCAGCAGCTTAGGGCCAGGGGAACTCTACGAGCAGTACTTC,TRBJ2-7,15,TRBV11-2,-,-
CASSLGASDTQYF,TGCGCCAGCAGCCTTGGTGCATCAGATACGCAGTATTTT,TRBJ2-3,13,TRBV4-1,-,-
CASRWGFNTEAFF,TGTGCCAGCAGGTGGGGGTTTAACACTGAAGCTTTCTTT,TRBJ1-1,13,TRBV12-3/TRBV12-4,-,-
CASSWDRYTEAFF,TGTGCCAGCAGCTGGGACAGGTACACTGAAGCTTTCTTT,TRBJ1-1,13,TRBV11-1,-,TRBD1
CASSLARTGWDTQYF,TGTGCCAGCAGCTTGGCCCGGACAGGGTGGGATACGCAGTATTTT,TRBJ2-3,15,TRBV5-4,-,TRBD1
CASSFLGPGANVLTF,TGTGCCAGCAGCTTCTTGGGACCTGGGGCCAACGTCCTGACTTTC,TRBJ2-6,15,TRBV7-8,-,-
CASSWSLRQPQHF,TGTGCCAGCAGTTGGAGTTTACGTCAGCCCCAGCATTTT,TRBJ1-5,13,TRBV6-5,-,-
CASSRQVHTEAFF,TGTGCCAGCTCCAGGCAGGTTCACACTGAAGCTTTCTTT,TRBJ1-1,13,TRBV27,-,-
CASSLLPSAYGYTF,TGTGCCAGCAGTTTACTACCTTCAGCGTATGGCTACACCTTC,TRBJ1-2,14,TRBV7-3,-,-
CASSQVGQGASNYGYTF,TGTGCCAGCAGCCAAGTCGGACAGGGGGCCTCTAACTATGGCTACACCTTC,TRBJ1-2,17,TRBV4-2,-,TRBD1
CASSPRTSGGLETQYF,TGTGCCAGCAGCCCGCGGACTAGCGGGGGTTTGGAGACCCAGTACTTC,TRBJ2-5,16,TRBV13,-,TRBD2
CASSLEAERAFF,TGTGCCAGCAGTTTAGAGGCAGAGCGAGCTTTCTTT,TRBJ1-1,12,TRBV12-3/TRBV12-4,-,-
CASSLWSDSISNTEAFF,TGTGCCAGCAGTTTATGGTCTGACAGTATCTCGAACACTGAAGCTTTCTTT,TRBJ1-1,17,TRBV28,-,-
CASSYSGGADEQYF,TGCGCCAGCAGCTATAGCGGGGGGGCCGACGAGCAGTACTTC,TRBJ2-7,14,TRBV5-1,-,TRBD2
CASSSARPQHF,TGTGCCAGCTCCAGTGCCAGGCCCCAGCATTTT,TRBJ1-5,11,TRBV28,-,-
CASSLKAGTGNEKLFF,TGTGCCAGCAGCTTAAAAGCCGGGACAGGGAATGAAAAACTGTTTTTT,TRBJ1-4,16,TRBV7-8,-,TRBD1
CAWSARTNEKLFF,TGTGCCTGGAGTGCTCGAACTAATGAAAAACTGTTTTTT,TRBJ1-4,13,TRBV30,-,-
CASIRERLGKKSGKNIQYF,TGTGCCAGCATAAGAGAACGTCTCGGTAAGAAATCTGGCAAAAACATTCAGTACTTC,TRBJ2-4,19,TRBV21-1,-,-
CASSLQGVLINQPQHF,TGTGCCAGCAGTTTGCAGGGGGTTCTAATTAATCAGCCCCAGCATTTT,TRBJ1-5,16,TRBV28,-,TRBD1
CATSFGSGANVLTF,TGTGCCACCAGTTTTGGCTCTGGGGCCAACGTCCTGACTTTC,TRBJ2-6,14,TRBV24-1,-,-
CASSSDGQVLYGYTF,TGTGCCAGCAGCTCGGACGGACAGGTGTTATATGGCTACACCTTC,TRBJ1-2,15,TRBV5-4,once,TRBD1
CASSLRSGGVQPQHF,TGTGCCAGCAGCTTACGATCAGGAGGGGTCCAGCCCCAGCATTTT,TRBJ1-5,15,TRBV11-2,-,-
CASSPPGTIGANYGYTF,TGTGCCAGCAGCCCCCCGGGGACAATAGGAGCTAACTATGGCTACACCTTC,TRBJ1-2,17,TRBV28,-,-
CASSLMGQGSTNEKLFF,TGTGCCAGCAGCTTGATGGGACAGGGGTCTACTAATGAAAAACTGTTTTTT,TRBJ1-4,17,TRBV13,-,TRBD1
CATQPGQGEKPQHF,TGTGCCACACAACCGGGACAGGGGGAAAAGCCCCAGCATTTT,TRBJ1-5,14,TRBV10-3,-,TRBD1
CASRDGGGTDTQYF,TGTGCCAGTAGAGACGGCGGGGGAACAGATACGCAGTATTTT,TRBJ2-3,14,TRBV19,-,TRBD2
CASSPPGATMNTEAFF,TGTGCCAGCAGCCCCCCAGGAGCTACAATGAACACTGAAGCTTTCTTT,TRBJ1-1,16,TRBV7-9,-,-